The rows below give T cell receptor beta chains drawn from one sample of a study of CD8 T cells in Susac syndrome. TCRdb called the immunoSEQ multiplex PCR reads again in MiXCR, with one record for every CDR3 protein. The sample has more than 150,000 distinct CDR3 sequences; more than 90% are singletons. Material for sequencing was CD4+ T cells from PBMCs. These receptors all come from a human donor with Susac syndrome. Both conserved end residues are part of each CDR3. The D gene is left open where the match is weak. The size entry is marked missing in some rows and otherwise reads once, few, many or a size class.

v_gene,abundance,d_gene,CDR3aa
TRBV2,once,NA,CASSWDPANTGELFF
TRBV5-1,NA,TRBD1,CASSPTGGKNYGYTF
TRBV7-3,NA,NA,CASSPNPEGGQFF
TRBV6-2/TRBV6-3,NA,TRBD1,CATQDRAYGYTF
TRBV12-3/TRBV12-4,NA,NA,CASSLRRGTEAFF
TRBV5-4,once,TRBD1,CASSTPDRDRNIQYF
TRBV7-2,NA,TRBD1,CASSYDREAEAFF
TRBV2,NA,NA,CASSELDPRASGANVLTF
TRBV27,NA,TRBD1,CASSLRGQGAGNTEAFF
TRBV30,NA,TRBD1,CAWSRQGDSPLHF
TRBV3-1,once,TRBD1,CASSQARGQAYYGYTF
TRBV5-1,NA,NA,CASSLESEPTYEQYF
TRBV6-2/TRBV6-3,NA,NA,CASSYSGGTYGYTF
TRBV30,NA,TRBD1,CAWSRDRDGQPQHF
TRBV7-8,NA,NA,CASSLGTRTGGYTF
TRBV20-1,NA,TRBD1,CSARPGTGGRNEQYF
TRBV7-8,NA,TRBD2,CASSTTSGVSYEQYF
TRBV2,NA,NA,CASSEGSGNQPQHF
TRBV5-1,NA,TRBD2,CASSLGGAGPDTQYF
TRBV11-2,NA,NA,CASSLVGHEQYF
TRBV20-1,NA,NA,CSARRTTSYEQYF
TRBV5-6,NA,NA,CASRSSRGAPDTQYF
TRBV30,NA,NA,CAWTLVQANYGYTF
TRBV30,once,TRBD1,CAGLLGTGFFF
TRBV14,NA,NA,CASSRQWGVPYEQYF
TRBV20-1,once,TRBD2,CSARLAGGIDEQFF